The following is a TCR beta chain sequence with its context. No antigen is known for it. This sample stems from a study of vaccination and CD4 T cells after COVID-19. Turning to the study itself: Recovered-phase convalescent patients showed SARS-CoV-2 positivity by nasal swab PCR; roughly ten were mild, one severe. No peptide, an HIV-1 Nef pool, or a CEFX pool was what each control culture received.

Regarding treatment: roughly 10-day PBMC culture with coronavirus spike peptide pools or control peptides (ViraFEST assay). Dates of positive PCR ran from March to December 2020, before US Alpha, Beta and Delta variants. The authors swapped half the medium for fresh IL-2 medium on days 3 and 7. The Oncomine TCR Beta short-read assay was applied to DNA of cultured CD4+ T cells. Using its own MiXCR run on the PCR reads, TCRdb lists one record per CDR3 protein. Here the sample spans 20,000 to 25,000 distinct CDR3 sequences, around 50% being singletons. The trim removed 4 bases at V and 0 bases at J, leaving 9 bases unmatched. CDR1 is SEHNR and CDR2 is FQNEAQ in the germline V gene (reference sequence). The CDR3 loop spans 16 amino acids.

This chain joins TRBV7-9 and TRBJ2-7; 7 bases align to TRBD2. This TCR was sampled from a human donor who had recovered from COVID-19. Sequencing used CD4+ T cells from blood, cultured in vitro. The CDR3 reads CASSSLGLETSYEQYF. In nucleotides, the CDR3 is TGTGCCAGCAGCTCCTTAGGACTAGAGACCTCCTACGAGCAGTACTTC. The full variable domain, in which reference TRBV7-9 and TRBJ2-7 provide the parts outside the CDR3, is DTGVSQNPRHKITKRGQNVTFRCDPISEHNRLYWYRQTLGQGPEFLTYFQNEAQLEKSRLLSDRFSAERPKGSFSTLEIQRTEQGDSAMYLCASSSLGLETSYEQYFGPGTRLTVT.